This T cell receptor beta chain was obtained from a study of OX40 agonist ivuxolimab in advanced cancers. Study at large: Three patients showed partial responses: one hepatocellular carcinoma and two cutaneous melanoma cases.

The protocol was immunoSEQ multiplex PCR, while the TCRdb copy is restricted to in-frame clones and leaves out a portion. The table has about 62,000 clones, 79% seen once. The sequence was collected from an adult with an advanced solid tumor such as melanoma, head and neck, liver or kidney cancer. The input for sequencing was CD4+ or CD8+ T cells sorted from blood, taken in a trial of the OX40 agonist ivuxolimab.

In nucleotides, the CDR3 is TGTGCCAGCAGCCCGGGGACGGCCTCCTACAATGAGCAGTTCTTC. This encodes CASSPGTASYNEQFF. The chain links TRBV7-3 to TRBJ2-1, with D tentatively TRBD1 or TRBD2 (5 bases each). CDR3 length: 15 amino acids. Germline CDR1 and CDR2: SGHTA and FQGTGA. The V end lost 5 bases, the J end lost 0 bases, and 11 bases lay between the germline ends.